This TCR beta chain stems from a study of metastatic and nonmetastatic thyroid tumors. In the study overall: Repertoire comparison spanned blood and tumor or nodule tissue of malignant and benign thyroid patients.

Patients had received no treatment of any kind before thyroid surgery. The CDR3 length is 12 residues. Germline V CDR1 and CDR2: MNHNS, SASEGT. The V end was cut by 1 base, the J end by 9 bases, with 7 bases between. There are a few counts of this clone. Using MiXCR, TCRdb reanalyzed the PCR reads. The top ten clones hold 2.5% to 3% of a sample with tens of thousands of clones, more than 15% of them seen once. This receptor was taken from a male donor with papillary thyroid cancer or a benign thyroid nodule (not recorded which). Some clones in this sample may be carry-over from other donors' samples. Sample: adjacent normal tissue. The V and J genes are TRBV6-1 and TRBJ2-1; D is undetermined. The CDR3: CASSEVVSEQFF. CDR3 DNA: TGTGCCAGCAGTGAAGTGGTGAGTGAGCAGTTCTTC.